This record concerns one T cell receptor (beta chain) sequence. The table came from immunoSEQ multiplex PCR; TCRdb's copy has only in-frame clones and leaves some out. The table has over 80,000 clones, 86% seen once; the top ten hold under 1.5%. The sample belongs to a study of graft-versus-host responses after intestinal transplantation. Trimming took 6 bases from V and 0 from J; bases not matched to a gene: 6. The germline V gene has CDR1 ENHRY and CDR2 SYGVKD. The CDR3 totals 15 residues. The clonotype comes from a human patient who received an intestinal transplant, so some T cells may come from the graft donor. The chain combines TRBV10-3 with TRBJ2-3; 7 positions match TRBD1. The sequencing used PBMCs, collected 255 days after intestinal transplant. The CDR3 DNA reads TGTGCCATCAGCTCGGGACAGCATAGCACAGATACGCAGTATTTT. It translates to CAISSGQHSTDTQYF.